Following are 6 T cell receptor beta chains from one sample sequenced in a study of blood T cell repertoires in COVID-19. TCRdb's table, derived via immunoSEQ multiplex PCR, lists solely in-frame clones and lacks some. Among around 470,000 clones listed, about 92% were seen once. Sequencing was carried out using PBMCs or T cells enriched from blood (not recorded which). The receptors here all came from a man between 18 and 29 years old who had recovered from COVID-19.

The CDR3 region is CASSVDGVGYTF. CDR3 DNA: TGTGCCAGCAGCGTAGACGGTGTTGGCTACACCTTC. This rearrangement joins TRBV9 to TRBJ1-2; D unresolved. V lost 0 bases to trimming and J lost 7 bases, with 7 bases between them. CDR1 is SGDLS and CDR2 is YYNGEE in the germline V gene. The CDR3 has 12 residues.

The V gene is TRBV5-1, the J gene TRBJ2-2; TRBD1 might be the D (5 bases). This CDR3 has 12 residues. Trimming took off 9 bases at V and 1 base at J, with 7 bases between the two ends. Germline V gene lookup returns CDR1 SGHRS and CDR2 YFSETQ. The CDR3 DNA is TGCGCCACAGGACAGAACACCGGGGAGCTGTTTTTT. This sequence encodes CATGQNTGELFF.

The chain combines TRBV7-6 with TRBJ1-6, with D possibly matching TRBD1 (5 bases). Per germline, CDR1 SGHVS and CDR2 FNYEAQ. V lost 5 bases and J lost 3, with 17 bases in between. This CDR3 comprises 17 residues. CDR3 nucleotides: TGTGCCAGCAGCCCGGGACCCGGGGACTTCTATAATTCACCCCTCCACTTT. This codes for CASSPGPGDFYNSPLHF. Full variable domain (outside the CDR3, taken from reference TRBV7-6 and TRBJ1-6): GAGVSQSPRYKVTKRGQDVALRCDPISGHVSLYWYRQALGQGPEFLTYFNYEAQQDKSGLPNDRFSAERPEGSISTLTIQRTEQRDSAMYRCASSPGPGDFYNSPLHFGNGTRLTVT.

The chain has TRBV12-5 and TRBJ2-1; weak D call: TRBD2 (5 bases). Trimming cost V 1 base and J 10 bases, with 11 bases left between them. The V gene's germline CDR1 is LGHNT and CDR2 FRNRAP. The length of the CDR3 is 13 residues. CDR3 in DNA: TGTGCTAGTGGTTTGGCGGGCGGGTGGGAGCAGTTCTTC. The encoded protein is CASGLAGGWEQFF.

DNA for the CDR3: TGCGCCAGCAGCTTGGACCAGCAGGCAAACACTGAAGCTTTCTTT. It yields the protein CASSLDQQANTEAFF. The rearrangement uses TRBV5-1 and TRBJ1-1, with no clear D. Germline V gene lookup returns CDR1 SGHRS and CDR2 YFSETQ. The CDR3 runs 15 residues. The V and J ends lost 0 bases and 2 bases respectively, with 11 bases between them.

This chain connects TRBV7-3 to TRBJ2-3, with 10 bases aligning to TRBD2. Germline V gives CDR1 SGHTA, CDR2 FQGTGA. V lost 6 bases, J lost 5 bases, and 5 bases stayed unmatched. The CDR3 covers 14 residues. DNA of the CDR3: TGTGCCAGCAGTATAGCGGGAGGCGAAGATACGCAGTATTTT. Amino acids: CASSIAGGEDTQYF.